This section outlines one T cell receptor beta chain sequence together with its context. The assay was immunoSEQ multiplex PCR, and TCRdb's table has in-frame clones only and misses some. In the table there are about 100,000 clones, 67% of which are singletons. These data are taken from a study of shared clonotypes between healthy human individuals. Trimming left V 3 bases short and J 7 bases short, with 21 bases between. Germline V lookup: CDR1 SQVTM, CDR2 ANQGSEA. The CDR3 is 15 amino acids. This chain links TRBV29-1 with TRBJ2-5, with D possibly being TRBD1 or TRBD2 (5 bases each). This clonotype was sampled from a woman between 25 and 40 years old in good health. Source material: memory CD8+ T cells sorted from blood. As for subset: CD45RO+ cells pooled with CCR7-negative TemRA cells. CDR3 protein: CSVDWGFGDLGTQYF. CDR3 sequence (DNA): TGCAGCGTTGATTGGGGGTTCGGGGATTTGGGGACCCAGTACTTC. Combining the CDR3 with reference TRBV29-1 and TRBJ2-5 gives the whole variable domain SAVISQKPSRDICQRGTSLTIQCQVDSQVTMMFWYRQQPGQSLTLIATANQGSEATYESGFVIDKFPISRPNLTFSTLTVSNMSPEDSSIYLCSVDWGFGDLGTQYFGPGTRLLVL.